The next 24 T cell receptor beta chains were all read from a single sample in a study of T-cell reconstitution after alpha-beta-depleted transplantation in children. Preparing the TCRbeta library involved the use of unique molecular identifiers. A single record per CDR3 protein comes from TCRdb applying MiXCR to the PCR reads. The table has roughly 310,000 distinct CDR3 sequences, more than 20% seen once; the top ten hold 11%. Sequenced here: PBMCs, mostly from graft donor cells, sampled 180 days after TCRalphabeta/CD19-depleted stem cell transplant. The receptor set was obtained from a male patient younger than 18 who had a stem cell transplant for acute lymphoblastic leukemia, so the T cells may come from the graft donor.

This clonotype showed up many times. The V call is TRBV5-1, the J call TRBJ2-5; D is possibly TRBD2 (6 bases). This CDR3 region has 15 residues. Per germline, CDR1 SGHRS and CDR2 YFSETQ. V lost 4 bases to trimming and J lost 1 base, with 14 bases between them. The CDR3 is CASSRRGEVQETQYF. The CDR3 region has the DNA TGCGCCAGCAGCCGGCGCGGGGAGGTCCAAGAGACCCAGTACTTC.

The CDR3 protein is CASPRDPLQETQYF. DNA for the CDR3: TGTGCCAGCCCCAGGGATCCCCTTCAAGAGACCCAGTACTTC. The gene calls are TRBV18 and TRBJ2-5, with D possibly matching TRBD1 (5 bases). The CDR3 loop spans 14 amino acids. In germline, CDR1 is KGHSH, CDR2 LQKENI. Trimming took off 8 bases at V and 2 bases at J, with 15 bases between the two ends. Looking up the rest from reference TRBV18 and TRBJ2-5 gives the full variable domain: NAGVMQNPRHLVRRRGQEARLRCSPMKGHSHVYWYRQLPEEGLKFMVYLQKENIIDESGMPKERFSAEFPKEGPSILRIQQVVRGDSAAYFCASPRDPLQETQYFGPGTRLLVL.

This clonotype showed up just a few times. The chain uses TRBV29-1 and TRBJ2-7; D remains ambiguous. V lost 5 bases and J lost 3, with 17 bases in between. The CDR3 length is 14 residues. The germline gives CDR1 SQVTM, CDR2 ANQGSEA. The CDR3, as DNA: TGCAGCGTTCGTCTTTCACATTTCGGCTACGAGCAGTACTTC. Protein product: CSVRLSHFGYEQYF.

This clonotype has more than one count but fewer than ten. The rearrangement joins TRBV9 to TRBJ2-2, with D tentatively TRBD2 (5 bases). CDR1 is SGDLS, CDR2 YYNGEE, per germline. There are 16 residues in the CDR3. V shed 1 base and J shed 4 bases, with 14 bases lying between them. The CDR3 loop is CASSVLSDYVTGELFF. The CDR3 DNA reads as TGTGCCAGCAGCGTACTTAGCGACTACGTCACCGGGGAGCTGTTTTTT.

This clonotype was detected only a few times. The rearrangement joins TRBV5-1 to TRBJ1-2, with a weak D call TRBD1 (6 bases). Looked up from germline, CDR1 is SGHRS and CDR2 is YFSETQ. This CDR3 is built from 14 residues. Between the trimmed V and J ends, which lost 2 bases and 8 bases, there was a span of 16 bases. CDR3 sequence (DNA): TGCGCCAGCAGCTTTTTAGGGCCAGGGGAAGGCTACACCTTC. It is translated as CASSFLGPGEGYTF.

Regarding this clonotype: A read error may account for a junction end that differs from germline. The chain couples TRBV20-1 to TRBJ2-1; D is possibly TRBD1 or TRBD2 (5 bases each). Germline V CDR1 and CDR2: DFQATT, SNEGSKA (reference sequence). The CDR3 extends over 13 amino acids. In nucleotides, the CDR3 is TGCAGTGCTAGTAGGTTACCGGGGCGCCCCTTGGTCTTC. Translated, it gives CSASRLPGRPLVF.

This clonotype was seen at least ten times. Here the CDR3 DNA reads TGCGCCAGCAGCCGACTTAGCGGGAGGGACTACAATGAGCAGTTCTTC. This codes for CASSRLSGRDYNEQFF. This rearrangement joins TRBV4-1 to TRBJ2-1, with TRBD2 identical over 11 bases. The V gene's germline CDR1 is MGHRA and CDR2 YSYEKL. V lost 4 bases, J lost 3 bases, and 5 bases stayed unmatched. The CDR3 is 16 amino acids.

The rearrangement uses TRBV18 and TRBJ2-7; D gene uncertain. The CDR3 spans 16 residues. The V gene's germline CDR1 is KGHSH and CDR2 LQKENI. With 2 bases removed from V and 0 bases from J, the gap between germline ends came to 14 bases. CDR3 nucleotides: TGTGCCAGCTCACCAACTAAGGTTAGCAGCTCCTACGAGCAGTACTTC. This codes for CASSPTKVSSSYEQYF.

This clonotype was seen a handful of times. The J gene is TRBJ2-2, the V gene TRBV29-1; D may be TRBD1 or TRBD2 (5 bases each). This CDR3 region has 14 residues. The V end lost 5 bases, the J end lost 1 base, and 11 bases lay between the germline ends. Germline V gene data show CDR1 as SQVTM and CDR2 as ANQGSEA. The DNA of the CDR3 is TGCAGCGTTCGAGGGACCTTGAACACCGGGGAGCTGTTTTTT. Its protein product is CSVRGTLNTGELFF.

The chain couples TRBV6-2 or TRBV6-3 to TRBJ2-7; no firm D call. The CDR3 loop spans 16 amino acids. Trimming removed 5 bases at V and 4 bases at J, with 21 bases between. Germline CDR1 and CDR2: MNHEY and SVGEGT. The CDR3 nucleotides read TGTGCCAGCAGTCCCGACACACGGGTCTGGTTTTACGAGCAGTACTTC. Translation gives CASSPDTRVWFYEQYF.

Worth noting for this clonotype: This is likely a read error, given that the CDR3 carries no conserved phenylalanine or tryptophan at its end. The chain joins TRBV5-1 to TRBJ2-3; D possibly corresponds to TRBD2 (5 bases). Germline V gives CDR1 SGHRS, CDR2 YFSETQ. The CDR3 runs to 13 residues. V was clipped by 4 bases and J by 0 bases, with 6 bases between them. The DNA for the CDR3 is TGCGCCAGCAGCCTAGCTAGCACAGATACGCAGTATTTA. This codes for CASSLASTDTQYL.

This clonotype was observed a handful of times. This chain connects TRBV6-6 to TRBJ1-4; D is uncertain. Per the germline V gene, CDR1 is MNHNY and CDR2 is SVGAGI (reference sequence). Deletions cut 2 bases from V and 8 bases from J, with 3 bases between. The CDR3 runs 11 residues. The CDR3: CASSYEEKLFF. The CDR3 nucleotides are TGTGCCAGCAGTTACGAAGAAAAACTGTTTTTT.

This sequence joins TRBV3-1 and TRBJ2-1; 11 positions agree with TRBD2. Germline values: CDR1 LGHDT, CDR2 YNNKEL (reference sequence). V shed 4 bases and J 8 bases; nucleotides not matched to a gene: 7. The CDR3 covers 15 residues. In nucleotides, the CDR3 is TGTGCCAGCAGCCGAGGAACTAGCGGGAGCTATGAGCAGTTCTTC. This encodes CASSRGTSGSYEQFF.

V gene TRBV28 combines with J gene TRBJ2-7; tentative D call: TRBD2 (7 bases). Trimming left V 4 bases short and J 2 bases short, with 15 bases between. CDR1 and CDR2 from the germline V gene are MDHEN and SYDVKM. The CDR3 is 15 residues long. As DNA, the CDR3 is TGTGCCAGCAGTTATCGCGGGGGCACTACCTACGAGCAGTACTTC. Protein: CASSYRGGTTYEQYF.

The gene calls are TRBV3-1 and TRBJ2-1; 7 bases match TRBD2. With 3 bases clipped from V and 8 bases from J, the junction kept 7 bases outside the gene matches. The CDR3 is made up of 14 amino acids. Germline-derived CDR1 and CDR2 are LGHDT and YNNKEL (reference sequence). CDR3 sequence reads: CASSQGGRVDEQFF. The CDR3, as DNA: TGTGCCAGCAGCCAGGGGGGGAGGGTCGATGAGCAGTTCTTC.

The rearrangement uses TRBV6-1 and TRBJ2-7, with D possibly being TRBD1 or TRBD2 (6 bases each). The germline CDR1 and CDR2 sequences are MNHNS and SASEGT. V gave up 8 bases and J gave up 3 bases, with 14 bases separating them. This CDR3 has 13 amino acids. Here the CDR3 reads CASGGPGSYEQYF. CDR3 nucleotides: TGTGCCAGCGGGGGGCCGGGGAGCTACGAGCAGTACTTC.

The chain joins TRBV18 to TRBJ1-5; 8 nucleotides line up with TRBD1. The CDR3 sequence is 15 residues long. V gave up 2 bases and J gave up 5 bases; unmatched junction bases: 5. Germline-derived CDR1 and CDR2 are KGHSH and LQKENI. CDR3 residues: CASSPNRGVDQPQHF. CDR3 nucleotide sequence: TGTGCCAGCTCACCAAACAGGGGGGTCGATCAGCCCCAGCATTTT.

V and J are TRBV18 and TRBJ2-1, with D possibly being TRBD1 (5 bases). V was pared by 3 bases and J by 4 bases, with 16 bases between. CDR1 and CDR2 from the germline V gene are KGHSH and LQKENI. The CDR3 runs to 16 residues. DNA of the CDR3: TGTGCCAGCTCACCGCAGGGCCCTTTAGGTTACAATGAGCAGTTCTTC. This codes for CASSPQGPLGYNEQFF.

The chain couples TRBV4-1 to TRBJ2-5; D not certain. The CDR3 sequence is 14 residues long. Germline CDR1 and CDR2: MGHRA and YSYEKL. V was cut by 4 bases and J by 5 bases, with 14 bases left in between. The CDR3 spells CASSRFHLSETQYF. CDR3 DNA: TGCGCCAGCAGCCGTTTTCACCTGTCGGAGACCCAGTACTTC.

The chain is built from TRBV5-6 and TRBJ2-1; D is uncertain. The V and J ends lost 1 base and 15 bases respectively, with 11 bases between them. The germline V gene encodes CDR1 SGHDT and CDR2 YYEEEE. This CDR3 contains 11 residues. In DNA form, the CDR3 reads TGTGCCAGCAGCTTGAGGAGCTCCATGTTCTTC. It yields the protein CASSLRSSMFF.

The chain links TRBV27 to TRBJ1-3, with no clear D. Germline V gene lookup returns CDR1 MNHEY and CDR2 SMNVEV (reference sequence). V lost 6 bases, J lost 0 bases, and 12 bases lay in between. The CDR3 spans 15 residues. The CDR3 reads CASSLTSNSGNTIYF. The CDR3 DNA sequence: TGTGCCAGCAGCTTAACCAGTAACTCTGGAAACACCATATATTTT.

V and J are TRBV12-3 or TRBV12-4 and TRBJ1-5, with D perhaps TRBD1 (6 bases). The CDR3 has 14 residues. Trimming stripped 5 bases from V and 6 bases from J, with 14 bases between. CDR3 loop: CASSRGGSPQPQHF. The CDR3 DNA reads TGTGCCAGCAGTAGGGGGGGATCGCCTCAGCCCCAGCATTTT.

This chain connects TRBV9 to TRBJ2-7; no clear D. Between the trimmed V and J ends, which lost 4 bases and 7 bases, there was a span of 21 bases. CDR1 is SGDLS and CDR2 is YYNGEE in the germline V gene. There are 15 residues in the CDR3. CDR3 residues: CASSPRTWTFEEQYF. The CDR3 nucleotides are TGTGCCAGCAGCCCACGAACGTGGACGTTTGAAGAGCAGTACTTC.

This clonotype was picked up a small number of times. The J gene is TRBJ1-6, the V gene TRBV19; D might be TRBD1 (5 bases). The CDR3 length is 14 residues. V was cut by 2 bases and J by 7 bases, with 9 bases left in between. Germline-derived CDR1 and CDR2 are LNHDA and SQIVND (reference sequence). CDR3 sequence: CASSITGQNSPLHF. Written as DNA, the CDR3 is TGTGCCAGTAGTATAACTGGACAAAATTCACCCCTCCACTTT.